Below, 3 T cell receptor beta chains from the same sample are listed, as sequenced in a study of blood T cell repertoires in COVID-19. The data were produced by immunoSEQ multiplex PCR, yet TCRdb's version contains in-frame clones alone and is incomplete. The sample yields 300,000 to 450,000 clones, roughly nine tenths seen once. Specimen: PBMCs or T cells enriched from blood (not recorded which). The receptors stem from a woman aged 25 to 39 who had recovered from COVID-19.

The chain is built from TRBV5-1 and TRBJ2-6; TRBD1 is a possible D gene (6 bases). The CDR3 is made up of 17 amino acids. Per the germline V gene, CDR1 is SGHRS and CDR2 is YFSETQ. Trimming stripped 4 bases from V and 2 bases from J, with 16 bases between. CDR3 residues: CASSVGHPSTGANVLTF. In DNA form, the CDR3 reads TGCGCCAGCAGCGTGGGACACCCGAGCACTGGGGCCAACGTCCTGACTTTC.

The J gene is TRBJ2-1, the V gene TRBV28, with 9 bases matching TRBD2. The germline V gene has CDR1 MDHEN and CDR2 SYDVKM. This CDR3 is built from 18 residues. Unmatched junction bases numbered 19, after V lost 10 bases and J lost 3 bases. CDR3: CATSPHPSGLANYNEQFF. CDR3 nucleotides: TGTGCCACCTCGCCGCACCCCTCCGGACTAGCGAACTACAATGAGCAGTTCTTC.

The chain links TRBV28 to TRBJ1-2; possible D gene TRBD1, 6 bases. V lost 2 bases and J lost 4, with 14 bases in between. Germline V gives CDR1 MDHEN, CDR2 SYDVKM. This CDR3 region has 15 residues. CDR3 sequence (DNA): TGTGCCAGCAGTTTACCCCTACTGACAGGCTATGGCTACACCTTC. This sequence encodes CASSLPLLTGYGYTF.